The entry below gives a single T cell receptor beta chain sequence along with its context. The CDR3 is 19 residues long. The germline V gene has CDR1 SEHNR and CDR2 FQNEAQ (reference sequence). V was pared by 5 bases and J by 5 bases, with 31 bases between. The data were taken from a study of T-cell memory formation after mild COVID-19. Study details: TCR clusters were mostly confined to one donor each.

TCRdb called the 5' RACE reads again in MiXCR, with one record for every CDR3 protein. The profile shows fewer than 450,000 distinct CDR3 sequences, more than 20% of them singletons. The chain is built from TRBV7-9 and TRBJ2-7; maybe TRBD2 (8 bases). This clonotype was sampled from an adult woman who had mild COVID-19 (a few samples of this study predate the infection). Cell type and time point are not known. The sequenced sample was PBMCs or a T cell subset sorted from them (not recorded which). The DNA of the CDR3 is TGTGCCAGCAGCCGAGGAGGGAGGGGGCCGGAGCGGGAGTTAAACGAGCAGTACTTC. This codes for CASSRGGRGPERELNEQYF.